This TCR beta chain was found in a study of shared clonotypes between healthy human individuals. Study outcomes and limitations: Sample collection involved blood only; tissue repertoires are likely different. The study's rarefaction showed incomplete sorted-subset sequencing despite large depth. Clonotype sharing among donors likely depends on sequencing depth.

Deep was the level at which the assay was run. Libraries were prepared by immunoSEQ multiplex PCR; TCRdb keeps only in-frame clonotypes and omits some of them. The data hold under 1,100,000 clones, with more than 65% observed a single time. Details on this clone: Its antigen is unknown. The same CDR3 also results from other DNA sequences found in this sample.

The CDR3 loop spans 14 amino acids. Trimming shortened V by 3 bases and J by 5 bases, and 13 bases separated the two germline ends. The germline V gene encodes CDR1 LNHDA and CDR2 SQIVND (reference sequence). J is TRBJ1-1 and V is TRBV19; no clear D gene. The sequenced sample consisted of memory CD4+ T cells sorted from blood. Subset in this sample: CD45RA-negative fraction. The clonotype originates from a man aged 18 to 30 in good health. The CDR3 reads CASSMGPAGTEAFF. The CDR3 nucleotides read TGTGCCAGTAGTATGGGTCCTGCCGGGACTGAAGCTTTCTTT.